A single sample is the source of the 9 T cell receptor beta chains below, sequenced in a study of OX40 agonist ivuxolimab in advanced cancers. Library preparation used the immunoSEQ multiplex PCR assay. What TCRdb holds here is the immuneACCESS table cut down to in-frame rearrangements. Part of the clones is not present; checked against another copy, under half of the missing clones reflect an unresolved V gene, and the others are unexplained. The sample contains 95,000 to 150,000 clones, roughly nine tenths of them found a single time. The top ten hold more than 0.45% of the sample. The material was CD4+ or CD8+ T cells sorted from blood, obtained in a trial of the OX40 agonist ivuxolimab. These receptors came from an adult with an advanced solid tumor such as melanoma, head and neck, liver or kidney cancer.

This chain uses TRBV10-1 with TRBJ1-5; TRBD1 agrees at 7 bases. Unmatched junction bases numbered 4, after V lost 0 bases and J lost 11 bases. This CDR3 has 13 residues. CDR1 and CDR2 from the germline V gene are WNHNN and SYGVQD (reference sequence). CDR3 sequence: CASSESLQGTQHF. The CDR3 DNA is TGCGCCAGCAGTGAGTCCTTACAGGGGACCCAGCATTTT.

This clone has just one count. The J gene is TRBJ1-1, the V gene TRBV7-6; D might be TRBD1 (6 bases). CDR1 and CDR2 from the germline V gene are SGHVS and FNYEAQ. The CDR3 consists of 15 residues. V lost 5 bases, J lost 1 base, and 14 bases lay in between. DNA for the CDR3: TGTGCCAGCAGCCCTATGACAGGCCCGAACACTGAAGCTTTCTTT. Translation gives CASSPMTGPNTEAFF. Drawing the rest from reference TRBV7-6 and TRBJ1-1, the complete variable domain is GAGVSQSPRYKVTKRGQDVALRCDPISGHVSLYWYRQALGQGPEFLTYFNYEAQQDKSGLPNDRFSAERPEGSISTLTIQRTEQRDSAMYRCASSPMTGPNTEAFFGQGTRLTVV.

The rearrangement links TRBV2 to TRBJ1-1; perhaps TRBD1 as D (6 bases). Germline CDR1 reads SNHLY; CDR2 reads FYNNEI. Trimming took 5 bases from V and 2 from J, leaving 12 bases between them. The CDR3 is 14 amino acids. Here the CDR3 DNA reads TGTGCCAGCAGTTTACAGGGTCTTAACACTGAAGCTTTCTTT. Residues: CASSLQGLNTEAFF.

The gene calls are TRBV27 and TRBJ1-2; a possible D gene is TRBD1 (5 bases). The CDR3 has 15 residues. Between the trimmed V and J ends, which lost 3 bases and 3 bases, there was a span of 14 bases. The germline V gene encodes CDR1 MNHEY and CDR2 SMNVEV (reference sequence). This chain's CDR3 is CASSFDGRADYGYTF. The DNA of the CDR3 is TGTGCCAGCAGTTTTGATGGCAGGGCGGACTATGGCTACACCTTC.

This clone was found once. The genes are TRBV4-3 and TRBJ1-1; possible D gene TRBD1, 5 bases. CDR1 and CDR2 from the germline V gene are LGHNA and YSLEER. Trimming pared 0 bases from V and 4 bases from J, leaving 9 bases between. This CDR3 comprises 14 residues. CDR3 amino acids: CASSQDHGGTEAFF. CDR3 nucleotides: TGCGCCAGCAGCCAAGATCACGGGGGCACTGAAGCTTTCTTT.

This rearrangement joins TRBV19 to TRBJ2-5, with D unclear. Germline V gene sequence: CDR1 LNHDA, CDR2 SQIVND (reference sequence). Trimming took 4 bases from V and 4 from J, leaving 4 bases between them. The CDR3 runs to 11 residues. DNA for the CDR3: TGTGCCAGTAGTAATTCAGAGACCCAGTACTTC. Protein product: CASSNSETQYF.

As to this clone: This same CDR3 is encoded by further DNA sequences in the sample. This chain joins TRBV5-8 and TRBJ2-3, with D hard to call. Germline loops: CDR1 SGHTS, CDR2 YDEGEE. V shed 0 bases and J shed 0 bases, with 5 bases lying between them. This CDR3 region has 14 residues. This chain's CDR3 is CASSLDPSTDTQYF. The CDR3 nucleotides read TGTGCCAGCAGCTTGGACCCTAGCACAGATACGCAGTATTTT.

In its sample, this clone was seen once. The J gene is TRBJ2-3, the V gene TRBV7-2; D perhaps matches TRBD1 (6 bases). Germline CDR1 is SGHTA and CDR2 is FQGNSA. The CDR3 consists of 14 residues. V lost 5 bases to trimming and J lost 0 bases, with 9 bases between them. This chain's CDR3 is CASSAGQSTDTQYF. The DNA of the CDR3 is TGTGCCAGCAGCGCCGGACAGAGCACAGATACGCAGTATTTT.

V and J are TRBV6-6 and TRBJ2-1; maybe TRBD2 (5 bases). The CDR3 has 16 amino acids. The germline V gene encodes CDR1 MNHNY and CDR2 SVGAGI (reference sequence). V was pared by 0 bases and J by 0 bases, with 9 bases between. CDR3 sequence reads: CASSYSTGSSYNEQFF. In DNA form, the CDR3 reads TGTGCCAGCAGTTACTCGACGGGGAGCTCCTACAATGAGCAGTTCTTC.